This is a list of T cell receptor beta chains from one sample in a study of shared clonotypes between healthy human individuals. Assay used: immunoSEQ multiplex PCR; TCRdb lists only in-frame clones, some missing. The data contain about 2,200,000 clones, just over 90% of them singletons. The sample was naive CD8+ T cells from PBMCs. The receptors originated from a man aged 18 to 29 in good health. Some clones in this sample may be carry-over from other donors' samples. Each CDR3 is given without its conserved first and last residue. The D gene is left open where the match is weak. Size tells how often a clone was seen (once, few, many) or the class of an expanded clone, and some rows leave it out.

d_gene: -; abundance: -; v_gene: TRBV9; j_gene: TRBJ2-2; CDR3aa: ASSVALAAGRTGELF
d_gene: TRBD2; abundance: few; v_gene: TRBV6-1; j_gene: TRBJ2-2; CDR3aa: ASRGTITGELF
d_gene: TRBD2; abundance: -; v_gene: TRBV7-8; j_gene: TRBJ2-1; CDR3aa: ASSLAPGLAGFSYNEQF
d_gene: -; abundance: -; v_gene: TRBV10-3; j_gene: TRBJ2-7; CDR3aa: AISESGLAKGEQY
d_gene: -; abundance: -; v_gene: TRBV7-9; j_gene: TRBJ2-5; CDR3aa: ASSLARGLGETQY
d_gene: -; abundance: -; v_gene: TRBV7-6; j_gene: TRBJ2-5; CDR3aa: ASSLGQETQY
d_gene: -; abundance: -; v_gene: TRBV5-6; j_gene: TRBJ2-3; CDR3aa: ASKGFASTDTQY
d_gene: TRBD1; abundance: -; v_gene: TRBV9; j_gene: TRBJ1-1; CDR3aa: ASSDWTGGETEAF
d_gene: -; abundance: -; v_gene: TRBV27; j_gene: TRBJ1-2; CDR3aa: ASSFAGDYGYT
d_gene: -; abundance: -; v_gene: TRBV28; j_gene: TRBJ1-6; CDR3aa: ASSLGTRTLGRNSPLH
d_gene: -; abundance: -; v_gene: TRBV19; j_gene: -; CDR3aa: ASSYRNSYEQY
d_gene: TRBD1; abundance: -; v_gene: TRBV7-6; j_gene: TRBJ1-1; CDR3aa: ASSLDPGQGNTEAF
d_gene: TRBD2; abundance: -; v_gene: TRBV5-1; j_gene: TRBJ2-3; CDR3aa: ASSLTGLAGFTDTQY
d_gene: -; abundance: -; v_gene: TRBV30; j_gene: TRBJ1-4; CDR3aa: AWAGRGGTEKLF
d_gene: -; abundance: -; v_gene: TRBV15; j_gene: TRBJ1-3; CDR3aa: ATSRDISSGNTIY
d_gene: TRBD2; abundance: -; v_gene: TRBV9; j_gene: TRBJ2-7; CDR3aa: ASSASGSRDNPYEQY
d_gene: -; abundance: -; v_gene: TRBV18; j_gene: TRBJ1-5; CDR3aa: ASSPGQPYSNQPQH
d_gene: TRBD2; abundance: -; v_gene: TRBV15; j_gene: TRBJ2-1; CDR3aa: AVGLAGSGEQF
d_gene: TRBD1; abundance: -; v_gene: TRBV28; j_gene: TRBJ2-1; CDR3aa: ASSFGTGINEQF
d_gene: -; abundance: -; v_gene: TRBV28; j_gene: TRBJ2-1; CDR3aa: ASSLIENEQF
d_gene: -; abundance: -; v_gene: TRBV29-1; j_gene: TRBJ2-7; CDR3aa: SVLGAYEQY
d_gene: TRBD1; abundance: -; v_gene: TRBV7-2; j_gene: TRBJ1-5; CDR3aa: ASSFGTGALNQPQH
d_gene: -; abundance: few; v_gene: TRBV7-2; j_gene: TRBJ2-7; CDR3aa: ASSWGGGPQY
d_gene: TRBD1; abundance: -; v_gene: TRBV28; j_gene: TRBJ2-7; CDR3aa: ASSPYRGFAYEQY
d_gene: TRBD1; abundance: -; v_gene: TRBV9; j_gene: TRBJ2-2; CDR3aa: ASGSGTGVAGELF
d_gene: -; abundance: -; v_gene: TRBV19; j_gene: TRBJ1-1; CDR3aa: ASSLDSQFEAF
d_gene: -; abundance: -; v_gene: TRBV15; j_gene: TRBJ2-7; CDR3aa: ATSRSREFEQY
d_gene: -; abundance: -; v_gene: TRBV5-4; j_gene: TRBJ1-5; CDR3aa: ASSFQGGNQPQH
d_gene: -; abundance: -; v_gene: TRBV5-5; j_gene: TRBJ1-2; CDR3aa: ASSPRDRINYGYT
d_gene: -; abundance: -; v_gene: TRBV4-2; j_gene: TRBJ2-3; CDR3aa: ASSLGVAGRTDTQY
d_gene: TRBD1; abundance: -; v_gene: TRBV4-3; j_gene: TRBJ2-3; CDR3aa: ASSQGQGAADTQY
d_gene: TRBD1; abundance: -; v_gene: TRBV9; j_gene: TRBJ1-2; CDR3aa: ASRETGDYYGYT
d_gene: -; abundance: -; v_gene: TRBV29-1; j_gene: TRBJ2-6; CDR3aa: SVVDGRSGANVLT
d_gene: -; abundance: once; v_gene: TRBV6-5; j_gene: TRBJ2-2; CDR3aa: ASRPELRTGELF
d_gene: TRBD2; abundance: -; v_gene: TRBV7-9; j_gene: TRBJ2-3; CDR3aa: ASSLQGLAFPDTQY
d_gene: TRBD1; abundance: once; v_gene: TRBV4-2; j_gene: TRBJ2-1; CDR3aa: ASSHLGQGGNEQF
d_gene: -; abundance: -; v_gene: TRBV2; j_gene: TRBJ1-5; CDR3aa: ASSDFPGLDQPQH
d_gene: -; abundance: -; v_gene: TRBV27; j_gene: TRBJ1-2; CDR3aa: ASGEQGIYDGYT
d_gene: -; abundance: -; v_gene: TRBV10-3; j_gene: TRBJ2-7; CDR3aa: AISDRVYEQY
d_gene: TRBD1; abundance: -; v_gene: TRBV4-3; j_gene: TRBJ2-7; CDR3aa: ASSQNRGPPYEQY
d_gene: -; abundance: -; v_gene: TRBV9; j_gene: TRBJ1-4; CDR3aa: ASSVGSTNEKLF
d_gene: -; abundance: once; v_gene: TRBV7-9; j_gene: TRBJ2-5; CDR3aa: ASSTGGGRQGLETQY
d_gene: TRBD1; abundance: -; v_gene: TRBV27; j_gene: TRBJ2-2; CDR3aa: ASSPRALTGGPTGELF
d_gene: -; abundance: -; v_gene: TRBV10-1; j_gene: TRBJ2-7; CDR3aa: ASSGSSYEQY
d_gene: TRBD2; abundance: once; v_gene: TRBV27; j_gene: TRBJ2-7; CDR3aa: ATSGGGMYEQY
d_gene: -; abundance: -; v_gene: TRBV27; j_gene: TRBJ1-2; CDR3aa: ASSPPGRSSYGYT
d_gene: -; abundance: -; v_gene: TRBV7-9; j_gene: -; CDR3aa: ASSLKRLPYEQY
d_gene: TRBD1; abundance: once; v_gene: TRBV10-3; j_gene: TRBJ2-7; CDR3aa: AISVRDRDLEQY